The present entry profiles one T cell receptor (beta chain) with its context. These data originate in a study of blood T cell repertoires in COVID-19. The wider study: COVID-19 samples, acute and convalescent, were from the United States, Italy and Spain.

The CDR3 has 12 amino acids. Germline V gives CDR1 LGHDT, CDR2 YNNKEL (reference sequence). The V end was cut by 2 bases, the J end by 7 bases, with 8 bases between. This table comes from immunoSEQ multiplex PCR, and its TCRdb copy is limited to in-frame clones, with some not included. The sample records 110,000 to 150,000 clones, over 75% being singletons. The TCR was taken from a human donor in a cohort sampled during active COVID-19. Sequenced: peripheral blood. The rearrangement uses TRBV3-1 (or the pseudogene TRBV3-2) and TRBJ1-1; D perhaps matches TRBD1 (6 bases). The CDR3: CASSQPRGEAFF. The CDR3 nucleotides are TGTGCCAGCAGCCAACCCAGGGGTGAAGCTTTCTTT.